Following are 15 T cell receptor beta chains from one sample sequenced in a study of PD-L1 blockade in urothelial cancer. Time point defined: peripheral blood 6 weeks after treatment start. The method was immunoSEQ multiplex PCR; TCRdb's version includes in-frame clones alone and lacks a portion of them. This sample yields more than 95,000 clones, of which 86% are seen a single time; 2% to 2.5% belongs to the top ten. Here the sequenced sample was PBMCs, taken around atezolizumab (anti-PD-L1) treatment. These TCRs come from a man in his forties or fifties with urothelial cancer.

The chain is built from TRBV5-6 and TRBJ2-5; D gene unclear. Germline V CDR1 and CDR2: SGHDT, YYEEEE. The CDR3 is 14 residues long. V gave up 0 bases and J gave up 5 bases, with 11 bases separating them. Here the CDR3 DNA reads TGTGCCAGCAGCTTGGTGGAGACGAAGGAGACCCAGTACTTC. It yields the protein CASSLVETKETQYF. Based on the CDR3 plus reference TRBV5-6 and TRBJ2-5, the full variable domain is DAGVTQSPTHLIKTRGQQVTLRCSPKSGHDTVSWYQQALGQGPQFIFQYYEEEERQRGNFPDRFSGHQFPNYSSELNVNALLLGDSALYLCASSLVETKETQYFGPGTRLLVL.

This clone was counted ten times or more. The chain links TRBV18 to TRBJ2-7; TRBD1 might be the D (6 bases). The CDR3 loop spans 13 amino acids. Germline V gives CDR1 KGHSH, CDR2 LQKENI. The germline V and J ends were trimmed by 3 bases and 2 bases, with 8 bases remaining between them. For the CDR3, the DNA is TGTGCCAGCTCACCGGACAGAGCCTACGAGCAGTACTTC. Amino acids: CASSPDRAYEQYF.

This chain links TRBV5-1 with TRBJ2-1; D not certain. Trimming cost V 4 bases and J 3 bases, with 8 bases left between them. The CDR3 covers 13 residues. CDR1 is SGHRS, CDR2 YFSETQ, per germline. The CDR3 DNA sequence: TGCGCCAGCAGCGGAGTAAACTACAATGAGCAGTTCTTC. Its translation: CASSGVNYNEQFF.

V gene TRBV5-4 combines with J gene TRBJ1-1; 7 nucleotides align to TRBD1. After removal of 2 bases from V and 0 bases from J, the junction contained 19 bases not matched to a gene. This CDR3 has 20 residues. The germline CDR1 and CDR2 sequences are SGHNT and YYREEE (reference sequence). The CDR3 bases are TGTGCCAGCAGCTTAGTCCCAACGGGGGACAGTACATTACTGAACACTGAAGCTTTCTTT. Translating gives CASSLVPTGDSTLLNTEAFF. The full variable domain, with the rest looked up from reference TRBV5-4 and TRBJ1-1, is ETGVTQSPTHLIKTRGQQVTLRCSSQSGHNTVSWYQQALGQGPQFIFQYYREEENGRGNFPPRFSGLQFPNYSSELNVNALELDDSALYLCASSLVPTGDSTLLNTEAFFGQGTRLTVV.

The chain uses TRBV2 and TRBJ1-2; D uncertain. CDR1 is SNHLY, CDR2 FYNNEI, per germline. CDR3 length equals 13 residues. V shed 5 bases and J shed 4 bases, with 11 bases lying between them. CDR3 in DNA: TGTGCCAGCAGTTACGACGGACTCTATGGCTACACCTTC. Translated, it gives CASSYDGLYGYTF.

V usage is TRBV7-3 and J usage is TRBJ2-3; tentatively, D is TRBD2 (6 bases). With 0 bases removed from V and 7 bases from J, the gap between germline ends came to 14 bases. The CDR3 totals 15 residues. Germline V gene lookup returns CDR1 SGHTA and CDR2 FQGTGA. The CDR3 DNA reads as TGTGCCAGCAGCTTAACCGGGGGAAATCAAAATACGCAGTATTTT. Residues: CASSLTGGNQNTQYF.

The chain combines TRBV30 with TRBJ2-6; D is possibly TRBD1 (6 bases). Trimming removed 0 bases at V and 2 bases at J, with 11 bases between. Germline V gives CDR1 GTSNPN, CDR2 SVGIG (reference sequence). This CDR3 has 16 amino acids. The CDR3 DNA reads TGTGCCTGGAGTGTAGGGTCAGGGGCTGGGGCCAACGTCCTGACTTTC. Amino acid sequence: CAWSVGSGAGANVLTF.

CDR3 amino acids: CATSRDPLFRGGTEAFF. In DNA form, the CDR3 reads TGTGCCACCAGCAGAGATCCCTTGTTCCGCGGGGGCACTGAAGCTTTCTTT. The genes are TRBV15 and TRBJ1-1; D may be TRBD1 (5 bases). Per germline, CDR1 LNHNV and CDR2 YYDKDF (reference sequence). The germline V and J ends were trimmed by 0 bases and 4 bases, with 18 bases remaining between them. The CDR3 consists of 17 residues.

The rearrangement links TRBV5-1 to TRBJ1-2; D might be TRBD1 (6 bases). Trimming removed 3 bases at V and 6 bases at J, with 21 bases between. The CDR3 loop spans 16 amino acids. CDR1 is SGHRS and CDR2 is YFSETQ in the germline V gene. CDR3 in DNA: TGCGCCAGCAGCTGGCAGGCAGGGGTCTCCGGAGATGGCTACACCTTC. It encodes CASSWQAGVSGDGYTF.

This chain joins TRBV19 and TRBJ1-2; D may be TRBD1 (5 bases). The CDR3 is 14 residues long. Germline V gene data show CDR1 as LNHDA and CDR2 as SQIVND (reference sequence). The V gene lost 2 bases and the J gene lost 4 bases, with 11 bases spanning the gap. The CDR3: CASSIRDSAYGYTF. The DNA for the CDR3 is TGTGCCAGTAGTATACGGGACTCAGCCTATGGCTACACCTTC.

This clone was counted many times. The V call is TRBV15, the J call TRBJ2-5; TRBD2 aligns across 7 bases. This CDR3 has 13 amino acids. Germline CDR1 and CDR2: LNHNV and YYDKDF (reference sequence). V dropped 0 bases and J dropped 8; count of bases not matched to a gene: 3. The CDR3 DNA sequence: TGTGCCACCAGCAGAGAGCGCGGGAGAACCCAGTACTTC. It encodes CATSRERGRTQYF.

The chain joins TRBV5-1 to TRBJ2-3, with a possible D match to TRBD1 (5 bases). The CDR3 is 14 amino acids. Trimming stripped 3 bases from V and 5 bases from J, with 13 bases between. Germline values: CDR1 SGHRS, CDR2 YFSETQ. CDR3 residues: CASSSTGREDTQYF. CDR3 nucleotides: TGCGCCAGCAGCTCCACAGGAAGAGAAGATACGCAGTATTTT.

The rearrangement uses TRBV10-2 and TRBJ1-1, with D possibly TRBD1 on 5 matching bases. The CDR3 is 14 residues long. The V and J ends lost 3 bases and 3 bases respectively, with 11 bases between them. The germline V gene has CDR1 WSHSY and CDR2 SAAADI. This chain's CDR3 is CASSDRALYTEAFF. The CDR3, as DNA: TGCGCCAGCAGTGACAGGGCCCTGTACACTGAAGCTTTCTTT.

This clone appeared once. The V call is TRBV18, the J call TRBJ2-1, with no clear D. Trimming took off 0 bases at V and 9 bases at J, with 15 bases between the two ends. Germline CDR1 is KGHSH and CDR2 is LQKENI. The CDR3 runs 15 residues. The CDR3 protein is CASSPPSKDWSEQFF. In nucleotides, the CDR3 is TGTGCCAGCTCACCACCATCGAAGGATTGGAGTGAGCAGTTCTTC.

The V call is TRBV6-5, the J call TRBJ2-5, with 7 bases matching TRBD1. V dropped 0 bases and J dropped 0; count of bases not matched to a gene: 4. CDR3 length: 16 amino acids. From germline, CDR1 is MNHEY and CDR2 SVGAGI. CDR3 DNA sequence: TGTGCCAGCAGTTACTCGAGGACAGGCAACCAAGAGACCCAGTACTTC. This codes for CASSYSRTGNQETQYF.